This TCR beta chain was recorded in a study of neoadjuvant anti-PD-1 for oral cavity cancer (dated by TCRdb to the early 2020s). About the investigation overall: Three to four biweekly doses of nivolumab at 3 mg/kg were mostly administered to patients before curative-intent surgical resection. Patients without progression received a fourth nivolumab dose around day 43 and underwent definitive surgical resection on days 50-56. Patients with complete response, partial response or stable disease by RECIST 1.1 were defined as responders, whereas patients with progression were defined as non-responders. There were 12 patients in the parent correlative cohort, and the response rate was around 30%.

The sample's time point label, decoded: before neoadjuvant nivolumab. None of the patients had received prior systemic or radiation treatment, and all were newly diagnosed with stage II-IVA oral cavity squamous cell carcinoma. The cohort was made up of patients with locally advanced, HPV-negative oral cavity squamous cell carcinoma. Peripheral blood mononuclear cells were analyzed directly, without maintenance or expansion in culture. The samples were drawn from a longitudinal correlative study tied to a single-arm phase II trial testing neoadjuvant nivolumab in oral cavity squamous cell carcinoma. Subject-matched pre- and post-treatment PBMCs and tumors from three responders and three non-responders were subjected to genomic DNA-based TCRbeta sequencing. Peripheral blood mononuclear cells were collected before nivolumab treatment and were collected again after treatment, at the time of surgery. Genomic DNA was isolated from PBMCs using the Maxwell RSC DNA from Cells kit.

What the authors observed across the whole study: Only three patients per response group were included in the TCR analyses, and larger cohorts for validation were called for by the authors. Higher pretreatment blood TCRbeta clonality and lower post-treatment tumor TCRbeta clonality were correlated with higher pretreatment blood Treg/Th17 ratios. After neoadjuvant nivolumab, non-responders showed significantly higher T cell clonality (Gini index) in PBMCs than responders did.

For deep sequencing of PBMC libraries, mostly around 520 ng of input genomic DNA was used, and six replicates were run per sample. The immunoSEQ hsTCRbeta kit was used to prepare TCRbeta libraries, following the manufacturer's instructions. The finished libraries were brought together in one pool at 2.5 to 3.5 nM, which was then read using an Illumina NovaSeq 6000 S4 flow cell. The study's own analysis went as follows. The immunoSEQ Analyzer handled quality control and preprocessing of the raw data. The analysis was restricted to productive rearrangements, with each unique CDR3 amino acid sequence defining a clonotype. Repertoire clonality was estimated as the Gini-Simpson index, which was computed with the R package tcR. Gini indices were compared with Student's t test, and associations with tumor size change were assessed by Pearson correlation. This is the immuneACCESS table as TCRdb keeps it, with only in-frame sequences that have V and J called. A part of the clones is gone; compared with another copy, unresolved V genes explain less than half, and the rest is unexplained. The D gene and trimming were derived from the DNA, and the V and J assignments and clone size from that table. The sample contains approximately 15,000 clones, around 62% of them found a single time. The ten most abundant clones make up approximately 2.9% of the sample.

Concerning this clone: It lacks a known antigen. No base quality values were provided; no much bigger clone lies one nucleotide off.

This TCR came from a person between 40 and 80 years old with oral cavity squamous cell carcinoma. The specimen was PBMCs, collected before nivolumab (anti-PD-1) treatment.

The nucleotide sequence reads as follows: TGCGCCAGCAGGTCCCCACTTAGCGGGAGGGGCACAGATACGCAGTATTTT. Its product reads: CASRSPLSGRGTDTQYF. The rearranged chain carries TRBV4-1 and TRBJ2-3, with 11 central nucleotides matching TRBD2. V loses 6 bases at its end and J loses 1 base; junction bases beyond the gene matches: 9. There are 17 amino acids in the CDR3, from cysteine to phenylalanine inclusive. Only the CDR3 part of the read is kept: 51 bases, read in frame from the first base. According to the germline V gene, CDR1 reads MGHRA and CDR2 reads YSYEKL.